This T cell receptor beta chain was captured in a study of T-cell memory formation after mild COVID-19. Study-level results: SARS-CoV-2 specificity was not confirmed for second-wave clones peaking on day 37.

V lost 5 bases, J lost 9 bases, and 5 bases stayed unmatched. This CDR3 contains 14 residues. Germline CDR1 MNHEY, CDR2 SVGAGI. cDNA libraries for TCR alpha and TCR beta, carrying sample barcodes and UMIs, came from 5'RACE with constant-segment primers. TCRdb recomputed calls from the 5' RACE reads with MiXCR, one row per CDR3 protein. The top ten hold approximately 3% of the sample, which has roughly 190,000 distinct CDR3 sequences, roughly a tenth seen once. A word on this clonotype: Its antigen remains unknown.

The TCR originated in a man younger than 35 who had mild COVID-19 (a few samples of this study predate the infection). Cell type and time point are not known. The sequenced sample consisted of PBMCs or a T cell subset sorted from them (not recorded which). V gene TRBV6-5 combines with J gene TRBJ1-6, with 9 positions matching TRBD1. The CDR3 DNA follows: TGTGCCAGCAGTCCACGACAGGGGGTTTCACCCCTCCACTTT. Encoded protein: CASSPRQGVSPLHF.